The rows below give T cell receptor beta chains drawn from one sample of a study of T cell responses to AZD1222 COVID-19 vaccine. Libraries were prepared by immunoSEQ multiplex PCR; TCRdb keeps only in-frame clonotypes and omits some of them. Counted here are 85,000 to 120,000 clones, approximately 90% occurring once; the ten biggest clones make up more than 4.5%. The sample in question was peripheral blood, obtained on day 0 of AZD1222 vaccination. These receptors all stem from an adult in good health. Both conserved end residues are part of each CDR3. A D gene is named only where the DNA matches it firmly. Some rows have no size entry. The others give once, few or many, or a class for an expanded clone.

J: TRBJ1-1; V: TRBV7-2; size: .; D: TRBD1; CDR3: CASSPPGTAGVTEAFF; DNA: TGTGCCAGCAGCCCCCCCGGGACAGCGGGGGTGACTGAAGCTTTCTTT
J: TRBJ2-1; V: TRBV24-1; size: .; D: .; CDR3: CATTFSNEQFF; DNA: TGTGCCACCACCTTCAGTAATGAGCAGTTCTTC
J: TRBJ2-7; V: TRBV6-2/TRBV6-3; size: .; D: TRBD2; CDR3: CASSWSGGHEYEQYF; DNA: TGTGCCAGCAGTTGGAGCGGGGGGCATGAATACGAGCAGTACTTC
J: TRBJ2-7; V: TRBV18; size: .; D: TRBD1; CDR3: CASSPGQGSLSEQYF; DNA: TGTGCCAGCTCACCCGGACAGGGGTCCCTTAGCGAGCAGTACTTC
J: TRBJ1-2; V: TRBV6-5; size: .; D: TRBD1; CDR3: CASSYLLGGGGGYTF; DNA: TGTGCCAGCAGTTACCTCCTGGGAGGGGGCGGTGGCTACACCTTC
J: TRBJ2-1; V: TRBV5-4; size: .; D: TRBD1; CDR3: CASSPGQGRYEQFF; DNA: TGTGCCAGCAGCCCGGGACAGGGCCGTTATGAGCAGTTCTTC
J: TRBJ2-5; V: TRBV25-1; size: .; D: TRBD1; CDR3: CASSATSGTGVRETQYF; DNA: TGTGCCAGCAGTGCCACCTCCGGGACAGGTGTTCGAGAGACCCAGTACTTC
J: TRBJ1-2; V: TRBV9; size: .; D: .; CDR3: CASSGDLGGYGYTF; DNA: TGTGCCAGCAGCGGAGACTTGGGGGGGTATGGCTACACCTTC
J: TRBJ2-1; V: TRBV21-1; size: .; D: .; CDR3: CASSKGSGGPKTYNEQFF; DNA: TGTGCCAGCAGCAAAGGTAGCGGGGGACCGAAAACCTACAATGAGCAGTTCTTC
J: TRBJ2-5; V: TRBV21-1; size: .; D: .; CDR3: CASSRRLAEVGETQYF; DNA: TGTGCCAGCAGCAGACGACTAGCGGAGGTGGGAGAGACCCAGTACTTC
J: TRBJ1-4; V: TRBV2; size: .; D: TRBD1; CDR3: CAINPAGQAGEKLFF; DNA: TGTGCCATCAACCCGGCGGGACAGGCTGGAGAAAAACTGTTTTTT
J: TRBJ1-1; V: TRBV6-5; size: .; D: .; CDR3: CASSTRASLNTEAFF; DNA: TGTGCCAGCAGTACCAGGGCATCCCTTAACACTGAAGCTTTCTTT
J: TRBJ1-4; V: TRBV5-4; size: .; D: TRBD1; CDR3: CASSNGQGGNEKLFF; DNA: TGTGCCAGCAGCAACGGACAGGGAGGTAATGAAAAACTGTTTTTT
J: TRBJ2-5; V: TRBV28; size: .; D: .; CDR3: CASKDTGGRETQYF; DNA: TGTGCCAGCAAAGATACGGGTGGTAGAGAGACCCAGTACTTC
J: TRBJ2-3; V: TRBV9; size: .; D: TRBD1; CDR3: CASSVEDRGLDTQYF; DNA: TGTGCCAGCAGCGTAGAGGACAGGGGGCTGGATACGCAGTATTTT
J: TRBJ2-1; V: TRBV10-3; size: .; D: .; CDR3: CAIRADLSSYNEQFF; DNA: TGTGCCATCAGGGCGGACCTGAGCTCCTACAATGAGCAGTTCTTC
J: TRBJ1-2; V: TRBV19; size: .; D: TRBD1; CDR3: CATKDRGGYGYTF; DNA: TGTGCCACCAAAGACAGGGGTGGTTATGGCTACACCTTC
J: TRBJ2-5; V: TRBV27; size: .; D: .; CDR3: CASSLDRSRAQETQYF; DNA: TGTGCCAGCAGTCTCGACAGGTCCAGGGCACAAGAGACCCAGTACTTC
J: TRBJ2-7; V: TRBV5-1; size: few; D: .; CDR3: CASSLTQSYEQYF; DNA: TGCGCCAGCAGCTTGACTCAATCCTACGAGCAGTACTTC
J: TRBJ1-1; V: TRBV27; size: .; D: TRBD1; CDR3: CASSWGQLNTEAFF; DNA: TGTGCCAGCAGCTGGGGACAGCTGAACACTGAAGCTTTCTTT
J: TRBJ2-7; V: TRBV5-5; size: .; D: .; CDR3: CASSLDRTYEQYF; DNA: TGTGCCAGCAGCTTGGACAGGACCTACGAGCAGTACTTC
J: TRBJ2-7; V: TRBV7-9; size: .; D: TRBD2; CDR3: CASSKTSGSYEQYF; DNA: TGTGCCAGCAGCAAGACTAGCGGGAGCTACGAGCAGTACTTC
J: TRBJ2-3; V: TRBV24-1; size: .; D: TRBD1; CDR3: CATSDSTGLFSTDTQYF; DNA: TGTGCCACCAGTGATTCGACAGGGTTATTTAGTACAGATACGCAGTATTTT
J: TRBJ2-2; V: TRBV6-6; size: .; D: .; CDR3: CASRPHETHTGELFF; DNA: TGTGCCAGCAGACCCCACGAAACCCACACCGGGGAGCTGTTTTTT
J: TRBJ2-3; V: TRBV15; size: many; D: .; CDR3: CATSSPSSASDTQYF; DNA: TGTGCCACCAGCAGCCCCTCTTCAGCTTCAGATACGCAGTATTTT